This T cell receptor (beta chain) was retrieved from a study of metastatic and nonmetastatic thyroid tumors. Study information: From malignant and benign thyroid patients, repertoires in blood and in tumor or nodule tissue were compared.

All patients were treatment-naive before thyroid surgery. Authors' methods: For papillary thyroid cancer, a distant-metastasis classifier was constructed from CDR3 differences observed across clinicopathological groups. TCRdb reassembled clones from the PCR reads with MiXCR. The V and J calls were determined by TCRdb, not by the authors. The sample lists 6,000 to 8,000 clones, 25% to 30% occurring once. This clone is hyperexpanded. Trimming took 3 bases from V and 5 from J, leaving 9 bases between them. Looked up from germline, CDR1 is KGHDR and CDR2 is SFDVKD. CDR3 size: 14 residues. Sequencing was performed on adjacent normal tissue. The chain has TRBV24-1 and TRBJ1-4, with D possibly matching TRBD1 (5 bases). The receptor's source is a female donor with papillary thyroid cancer or a benign thyroid nodule (not recorded which). Some clones in this sample may be carry-over from other donors' samples. This chain's CDR3 is CATSDNQGNEKLFF. CDR3 in DNA: TGTGCCACCAGTGATAACCAGGGAAATGAAAAACTGTTTTTT.